The clone carrying this TCR beta chain came up a few times. The antigen remains undetermined. These data belong to a study of PD-1 blockade in classical Hodgkin lymphoma. Study outcomes and limitations: In newly diagnosed patients, baseline TCR diversity was reportedly below that of healthy donors.

V lost 8 bases to trimming and J lost 5 bases; unmatched junction nucleotides: 6. The length of the CDR3 is 13 residues. Per germline, CDR1 MNHNS and CDR2 SASEGT. Sequencing used immunoSEQ multiplex PCR; TCRdb keeps in-frame clones, though not all of them. The top ten hold about 7% of the sample, which has some 17,000 clones, 80% to 95% seen once. Time point in this sample: newly diagnosed, previously untreated cHL patient sample. Comparison used PBMCs from newly diagnosed, untreated classical Hodgkin lymphoma. The genes are TRBV6-1 and TRBJ2-5; TRBD1 agrees at 9 bases. The clonotype originates from a human donor with classical Hodgkin lymphoma. The specimen was peripheral blood mononuclear cells (PBMCs). The CDR3 sequence is CASHRGLWETQYF. CDR3 DNA: TGTGCCAGCCACAGGGGGCTGTGGGAGACCCAGTACTTC.